This passage covers 13 T cell receptor beta chains from one sample sequenced in a study of blood T cell repertoires in COVID-19. The repertoire was sequenced with immunoSEQ multiplex PCR; TCRdb's copy has only in-frame clones and lacks some. The sample carries more than 50,000 clones, about four fifths recorded once. Sequencing used peripheral blood. The receptors shown here come from a human donor in a cohort sampled during active COVID-19.

Ten or more counts support this clone. The rearrangement links TRBV5-4 to TRBJ1-2; D gene uncertain. Germline loops: CDR1 SGHNT, CDR2 YYREEE (reference sequence). Trimming took 1 base from V and 7 from J, leaving 11 bases between them. The CDR3 is 13 residues long. In DNA form, the CDR3 reads TGTGCCAGCAGCTTGATTTCCGGGAGTGGCTACACCTTC. Amino acid sequence: CASSLISGSGYTF.

V is TRBV6-2 or TRBV6-3 and J is TRBJ1-3; no clear D gene. From germline, CDR1 is MNHEY and CDR2 SVGEGT. This CDR3 contains 14 residues. Trimming pared 5 bases from V and 1 base from J, leaving 9 bases between. The CDR3 nucleotides read TGTGCCAGCAGTGCGACACGATCTGGAAACACCATATATTTT. Its protein is CASSATRSGNTIYF.

The chain employs TRBV7-8 and TRBJ2-7; D gene unclear. There are 13 residues in the CDR3. Germline CDR1 reads SGHVS; CDR2 reads FQNEAQ. V was pared by 1 base and J by 0 bases, with 4 bases between. The CDR3: CASSLVLSYEQYF. The CDR3 DNA reads TGTGCCAGCAGCTTAGTTCTCTCCTACGAGCAGTACTTC.

This chain links TRBV18 with TRBJ2-1; 16 bases line up with TRBD2. This CDR3 contains 18 residues. V shed 6 bases and J 8 bases; nucleotides not matched to a gene: 13. CDR1 and CDR2 from the germline V gene are KGHSH and LQKENI. The CDR3 region is CASSATGTSGRGQHEQFF. The CDR3 coding sequence is TGTGCCAGCTCGGCCACTGGGACTAGCGGGAGGGGCCAACATGAGCAGTTCTTC. Filled out from reference TRBV18 and TRBJ2-1, the complete variable domain reads NAGVMQNPRHLVRRRGQEARLRCSPMKGHSHVYWYRQLPEEGLKFMVYLQKENIIDESGMPKERFSAEFPKEGPSILRIQQVVRGDSAAYFCASSATGTSGRGQHEQFFGPGTRLTVL.

The rearrangement links TRBV7-9 to TRBJ2-7, with TRBD1 matching over 9 bases. CDR1 SEHNR and CDR2 FQNEAQ come from the germline V gene (reference sequence). The J segment lost 3 bases and the V segment lost 4 bases, leaving 4 bases of the junction unmatched. The CDR3 spans 14 residues. The DNA for the CDR3 is TGTGCCAGCAGCTCCAGGACAGGGGACTACGAGCAGTACTTC. Amino acids: CASSSRTGDYEQYF.

The gene calls are TRBV18 and TRBJ1-1; D perhaps matches TRBD1 (6 bases). V dropped 2 bases and J dropped 4 bases, with 11 bases sitting between them. CDR1 and CDR2 (germline): KGHSH, LQKENI. This CDR3 spans 14 amino acids. This chain's CDR3 is CASSPTQGSTEAFF. CDR3 bases: TGTGCCAGCTCACCAACACAGGGTTCCACTGAAGCTTTCTTT.

The chain carries TRBV28 and TRBJ1-1; a possible D gene is TRBD1 (6 bases). From germline, CDR1 is MDHEN and CDR2 SYDVKM. Trimming took off 4 bases at V and 5 bases at J, with 14 bases between the two ends. The CDR3 sequence is 14 residues long. This CDR3 is CASSSGQMRTEAFF. CDR3 DNA sequence: TGTGCCAGCAGTTCCGGACAGATGAGGACTGAAGCTTTCTTT.

This clone was detected only once. The genes are TRBV27 and TRBJ2-5; perhaps TRBD1 as D (5 bases). The CDR3 spans 16 residues. The germline V and J ends were trimmed by 3 bases and 2 bases, with 16 bases remaining between them. The germline V gene has CDR1 MNHEY and CDR2 SMNVEV (reference sequence). The CDR3 DNA reads TGTGCCAGCAGTTTTAGGGGCCGAGGACGACAAGAGACCCAGTACTTC. Encoded protein: CASSFRGRGRQETQYF.

CDR3 nucleotide sequence: TGTGCCAGCAGTTTGGACAGTCATCAGCCCCAGCATTTT. Translation: CASSLDSHQPQHF. The chain combines TRBV6-5 with TRBJ1-5, with D possibly matching TRBD1 (6 bases). The V end was cut by 4 bases, the J end by 5 bases, with 9 bases between. CDR3 length: 13 residues. Germline V gene lookup returns CDR1 MNHEY and CDR2 SVGAGI.

This clone appeared a few times. The chain uses TRBV7-8 and TRBJ2-7, with 9 bases lining up with TRBD2. Unmatched junction bases numbered 14, after V lost 1 base and J lost 4 bases. Germline V gives CDR1 SGHVS, CDR2 FQNEAQ. The CDR3 is 18 residues long. Here the CDR3 DNA reads TGTGCCAGCAGCTTAGGACGGATGCCGGGACTAGCCCATTACGAGCAGTACTTC. Protein sequence: CASSLGRMPGLAHYEQYF.

This clone was detected a few times. This chain links TRBV3-1 (or the pseudogene TRBV3-2) with TRBJ2-3; D gene ambiguous. This CDR3 has 17 residues. The germline V gene encodes CDR1 LGHDT and CDR2 YNNKEL (reference sequence). The V end lost 3 bases, the J end lost 2 bases, and 18 bases lay between the germline ends. The CDR3 DNA reads as TGTGCCAGCAGCCAGGAGAGGTCATCACACGACACAGATACGCAGTATTTT. Encoded protein: CASSQERSSHDTDTQYF.

DNA for the CDR3: TGTGCCAGCAGCTTCGGGGGGGCGGCTAATGAAAAACTGTTTTTT. As protein: CASSFGGAANEKLFF. The chain is built from TRBV7-8 and TRBJ1-4, with D possibly being TRBD1 (6 bases). Trimming stripped 3 bases from V and 3 bases from J, with 11 bases between. The CDR3 is 15 amino acids. CDR1 SGHVS and CDR2 FQNEAQ come from the germline V gene.

This clone was recorded a few times. The chain uses TRBV4-1 and TRBJ2-7; TRBD2 matches 12 bases. With V trimmed by 4 bases and J by 5 bases, 12 bases remained unmatched. Germline V gene data show CDR1 as MGHRA and CDR2 as YSYEKL. This CDR3 comprises 17 residues. CDR3 nucleotides: TGCGCCAGCAGCCGAATAAACCTAGCGGGAGGGCCCCACGAGCAGTACTTC. It specifies CASSRINLAGGPHEQYF.